Shown below are 16 T cell receptor beta chains from a single sample sequenced in a study of PD-L1 blockade in urothelial cancer. Produced via immunoSEQ multiplex PCR; TCRdb's table is partial and in-frame only. Of tens of thousands of clones listed, about nine tenths were seen once; the top ten hold more than 5.5%. Source: PBMCs, taken around atezolizumab (anti-PD-L1) treatment. The receptor set was obtained from a woman between 65 and 79 years old with urothelial cancer.

This chain uses TRBV7-2 with TRBJ1-5; TRBD1 might be the D (6 bases). Per germline, CDR1 SGHTA and CDR2 FQGNSA. This CDR3 has 14 residues. With 2 bases removed from V and 2 bases from J, the gap between germline ends came to 7 bases. The CDR3 nucleotides read TGTGCCAGCAGCTTACGACAGGGCAATCAGCCCCAGCATTTT. This translates into CASSLRQGNQPQHF.

The table lists this clone with a count of one. V is TRBV9 and J is TRBJ2-3; tentatively, D is TRBD2 (6 bases). The CDR3 runs 15 residues. CDR1 and CDR2 from the germline V gene are SGDLS and YYNGEE. V shed 2 bases and J shed 0 bases, with 10 bases lying between them. The CDR3 loop reads CASSVWGTSTDTQYF. For the CDR3, the DNA is TGTGCCAGCAGCGTTTGGGGGACTAGCACAGATACGCAGTATTTT.

The chain employs TRBV5-1 and TRBJ2-3; D ambiguous. The CDR3 has 12 amino acids. Trimming shortened V by 5 bases and J by 2 bases, and 6 bases separated the two germline ends. In germline, CDR1 is SGHRS, CDR2 YFSETQ. Here the CDR3 reads CASSQSTDTQYF. DNA for the CDR3: TGCGCCAGCAGTCAGTCCACAGATACGCAGTATTTT.

This clone was detected a few times. The chain links TRBV30 to TRBJ1-1, with D uncertain. Trimming took off 5 bases at V and 9 bases at J, with 16 bases between the two ends. This CDR3 comprises 12 residues. CDR1 and CDR2 from the germline V gene are GTSNPN and SVGIG (reference sequence). CDR3 nucleotide sequence: TGTGCCTGGGCCCGGACTTCGACACAAGCTTTCTTT. Its translation: CAWARTSTQAFF.

The chain links TRBV9 to TRBJ2-1, with D maybe TRBD2 (6 bases). This CDR3 contains 14 residues. V lost 0 bases and J lost 5, with 9 bases in between. Germline V CDR1 and CDR2: SGDLS, YYNGEE. CDR3 sequence: CASSVGGGNNEQFF. CDR3 in DNA: TGTGCCAGCAGCGTAGGTGGGGGGAACAATGAGCAGTTCTTC.

Turning to this clone: A much larger clone sits a single nucleotide away, making a read error possible. Other nucleotide sequences in the sample specify the same CDR3. V is TRBV10-2 and J is TRBJ2-4; the match to TRBD2 covers 13 bases. Per the germline V gene, CDR1 is WSHSY and CDR2 is SAAADI. The CDR3 consists of 20 residues. CDR3 bases: TGCGCCAGTAGTGACCCCCGACTAGCGGGGGGACCCGCAGCCAAAAACATTCAGTACTTC. Protein product: CASSDPRLAGGPAAKNIQYF.

The V call is TRBV25-1, the J call TRBJ2-3; 10 bases agree with TRBD2. The V and J ends lost 2 bases and 5 bases, in that order; junction bases with no gene match: 4. CDR1 and CDR2 from the germline V gene are MGHDK and SYGVNS. This CDR3 has 15 amino acids. The chain's CDR3 is CASSEIAGGGDTQYF. CDR3 nucleotide sequence: TGTGCCAGCAGTGAAATAGCGGGAGGAGGAGATACGCAGTATTTT. Full variable domain (outside the CDR3, taken from reference TRBV25-1 and TRBJ2-3): EADIYQTPRYLVIGTGKKITLECSQTMGHDKMYWYQQDPGMELHLIHYSYGVNSTEKGDLSSESTVSRIRTEHFPLTLESARPSHTSQYLCASSEIAGGGDTQYFGPGTRLTVL.

V and J are TRBV2 and TRBJ2-3; D gene ambiguous. Germline CDR1 reads SNHLY; CDR2 reads FYNNEI. The CDR3 has 16 amino acids. V was pared by 2 bases and J by 2 bases, with 14 bases between. In nucleotides, the CDR3 is TGTGCCAGCAGTGAAAGAGACTTTCTTTTCACAGATACGCAGTATTTT. Translated: CASSERDFLFTDTQYF. The full variable domain, in which reference TRBV2 and TRBJ2-3 provide the parts outside the CDR3, is EPEVTQTPSHQVTQMGQEVILRCVPISNHLYFYWYRQILGQKVEFLVSFYNNEISEKSEIFDDQFSVERPDGSNFTLKIRSTKLEDSAMYFCASSERDFLFTDTQYFGPGTRLTVL.

The rearrangement uses TRBV6-5 and TRBJ2-7; the D is unclear. In germline, CDR1 is MNHEY, CDR2 SVGAGI. Trimming removed 0 bases at V and 2 bases at J, with 14 bases between. This CDR3 spans 16 amino acids. The CDR3: CASSYSQMTAAYEQYF. CDR3 coding DNA: TGTGCCAGCAGTTACTCGCAAATGACGGCGGCCTACGAGCAGTACTTC.

The gene calls are TRBV5-1 and TRBJ2-2, with 7 bases that match TRBD1. V shed 5 bases, J shed 2 bases, and the junction held 3 bases outside the gene matches. The germline CDR1 and CDR2 sequences are SGHRS and YFSETQ. The CDR3 runs to 14 residues. The CDR3 spells CASRRDSNTGELFF. The CDR3 bases are TGCGCCAGCAGACGGGACAGCAACACCGGGGAGCTGTTTTTT.

The chain links TRBV5-1 to TRBJ2-7; 8 nucleotides match TRBD1. The CDR3 is 14 amino acids. V lost 4 bases, J lost 4 bases, and 7 bases stayed unmatched. The germline V gene encodes CDR1 SGHRS and CDR2 YFSETQ. CDR3: CASSLTGDSYEQYF. The CDR3 bases are TGCGCCAGCAGCCTGACAGGGGACAGTTACGAGCAGTACTTC. Together with reference TRBV5-1 and TRBJ2-7, the CDR3 gives the full variable domain: KAGVTQTPRYLIKTRGQQVTLSCSPISGHRSVSWYQQTPGQGLQFLFEYFSETQRNKGNFPGRFSGRQFSNSRSEMNVSTLELGDSALYLCASSLTGDSYEQYFGPGTRLTVT.

The rearrangement links TRBV5-1 to TRBJ2-2; D ambiguous. The CDR3 totals 18 residues. Germline V CDR1 and CDR2: SGHRS, YFSETQ. V dropped 0 bases and J dropped 0 bases, with 15 bases sitting between them. The chain's CDR3 is CASSLGGLGSANTGELFF. In DNA form, the CDR3 reads TGCGCCAGCAGCTTGGGAGGCCTCGGGTCCGCGAACACCGGGGAGCTGTTTTTT. Full variable domain (rest looked up from reference TRBV5-1 and TRBJ2-2): KAGVTQTPRYLIKTRGQQVTLSCSPISGHRSVSWYQQTPGQGLQFLFEYFSETQRNKGNFPGRFSGRQFSNSRSEMNVSTLELGDSALYLCASSLGGLGSANTGELFFGEGSRLTVL.

This clone has a handful of counts. This chain connects TRBV29-1 to TRBJ1-1; 7 bases line up with TRBD1. The junction had 4 bases not matched to a gene; V was cut back by 6 bases and J by 3 bases. This CDR3 has 12 amino acids. CDR1 is SQVTM, CDR2 ANQGSEA, per germline. The CDR3 here is CSVCTGDTEAFF. For the CDR3, the DNA is TGCAGCGTGTGCACAGGGGACACTGAAGCTTTCTTT.

This rearrangement joins TRBV5-1 to TRBJ1-1; maybe TRBD1 (5 bases). V lost 4 bases and J lost 2, with 12 bases in between. Per germline, CDR1 SGHRS and CDR2 YFSETQ. This CDR3 comprises 14 residues. The CDR3 loop is CASSPGDRNTEAFF. The CDR3, as DNA: TGCGCCAGCAGCCCGGGAGACAGAAACACTGAAGCTTTCTTT.

The chain links TRBV12-5 to TRBJ1-2, with D possibly TRBD1 on 6 matching bases. Trimming took off 6 bases at V and 2 bases at J, with 13 bases between the two ends. This CDR3 region has 14 residues. Germline-derived CDR1 and CDR2 are LGHNT and FRNRAP. The CDR3 spells CASGLDSTNYGYTF. For the CDR3, the DNA is TGTGCTAGTGGGCTGGACAGTACCAACTATGGCTACACCTTC.

This chain joins TRBV11-2 and TRBJ2-1; 7 positions match TRBD2. Germline V CDR1 and CDR2: SGHAT, FQNNGV. The CDR3 loop spans 17 amino acids. V lost 3 bases to trimming and J lost 0 bases; unmatched junction nucleotides: 8. The CDR3 nucleotides read TGTGCCAGCAGCTTTCGACTAGCCCGGAGCTCCTACAATGAGCAGTTCTTC. This sequence encodes CASSFRLARSSYNEQFF.